The entry below gives a single TCR beta chain sequence along with its context. The antigen is undetermined. Data came from immunoSEQ multiplex PCR; TCRdb stores just in-frame clones and leaves some out. The sample comprises tens of thousands of clones, approximately 79% of which are singletons, and about 3% rests with the top ten. This CDR3 region has 17 residues. The ends lost 2 bases at V and 0 bases at J; junction bases unmatched: 6. CDR1 is MNHEY, CDR2 SMNVEV, per germline (reference sequence). These data belong to a study of vaccination effects on CD4 cells after COVID-19. Looking at the study overall: Two doses of BNT162b2 or mRNA-1273 vaccine were administered to participants. Study observations and caveats: Late in the post-vaccination period, infection-induced and vaccine-induced clones underwent marked clonal contraction.

Sequencing followed a ViraFEST assay step that expanded antigen-specific CD4+ T cells with viral peptide pools. Culturing for nine to ten days preceded CD4+ T cell isolation. Vaccinees lacked prior SARS-CoV-2 infection and tested negative for nucleocapsid antibodies. In culture with 9.5 to 10 IU/ml IL-2 and 8.5 to 10 ug/ml peptides, PBMC were grown at a few million per well. Each culture had half its medium swapped for IL-2 medium on days 3 and 7. The receptor was isolated from a human donor who received a COVID-19 vaccine. Sequenced material: CD4+ T cells from PBMCs cultured with HCoV-NL63 spike peptides, taken before COVID-19 vaccination. The chain is built from TRBV27 and TRBJ1-1; 10 bases are shared with TRBD1. The CDR3 region is CASSLGGTGVMNTEAFF. Written as DNA, the CDR3 is TGTGCCAGCAGTTTAGGCGGGACAGGGGTTATGAACACTGAAGCTTTCTTT.